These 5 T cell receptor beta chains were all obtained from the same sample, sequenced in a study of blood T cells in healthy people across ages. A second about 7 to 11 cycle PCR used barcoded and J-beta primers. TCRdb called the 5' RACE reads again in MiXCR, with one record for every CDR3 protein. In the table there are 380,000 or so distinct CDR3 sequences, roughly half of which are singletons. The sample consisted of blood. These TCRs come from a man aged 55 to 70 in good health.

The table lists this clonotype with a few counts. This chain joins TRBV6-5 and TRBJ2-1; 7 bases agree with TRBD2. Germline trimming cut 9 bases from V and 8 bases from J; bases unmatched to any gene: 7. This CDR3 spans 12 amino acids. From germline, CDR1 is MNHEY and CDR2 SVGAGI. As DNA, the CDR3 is TGTGCCAGGAGTGGGGGAGGGCATGAGCAGTTCTTC. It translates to CARSGGGHEQFF.

The CDR3 nucleotides read TGTGCCAGCAGCTTAGCGGGGACACGGGGGGAGGGCTACACCTTC. It codes for CASSLAGTRGEGYTF. V gene TRBV7-8 combines with J gene TRBJ1-2; the D gene is possibly TRBD1 (6 bases). Germline V gene sequence: CDR1 SGHVS, CDR2 FQNEAQ. Deletions cut 0 bases from V and 8 bases from J, with 16 bases between. The CDR3 is made up of 15 amino acids.

The CDR3 DNA reads as TGTGCCAGCACCGGGATCCGTTGGGAGCAGTACTTC. Protein sequence: CASTGIRWEQYF. The V call is TRBV25-1, the J call TRBJ2-5; a weak D match, TRBD2 (5 bases). This CDR3 is 12 amino acids long. Germline lookup yields CDR1 MGHDK and CDR2 SYGVNS. V lost 7 bases and J 11 bases, leaving 17 bases between the germline ends. The full variable domain, its missing parts supplied by reference TRBV25-1 and TRBJ2-5, is EADIYQTPRYLVIGTGKKITLECSQTMGHDKMYWYQQDPGMELHLIHYSYGVNSTEKGDLSSESTVSRIRTEHFPLTLESARPSHTSQYLCASTGIRWEQYFGPGTRLLVL.

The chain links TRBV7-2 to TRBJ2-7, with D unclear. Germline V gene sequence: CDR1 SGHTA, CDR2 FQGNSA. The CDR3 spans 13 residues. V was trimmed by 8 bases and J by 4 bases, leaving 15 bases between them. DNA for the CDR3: TGTGCCAGCTTAGATAGGTCGAGGTACGAGCAGTACTTC. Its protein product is CASLDRSRYEQYF.

CDR3 loop: CSARGSGGRNTGELFF. CDR3 coding DNA: TGCAGTGCTAGAGGTTCAGGGGGTCGGAACACCGGGGAGCTGTTTTTT. This chain connects TRBV20-1 to TRBJ2-2; 7 bases fit TRBD1. The CDR3 extends over 16 amino acids. The V gene end was trimmed by 1 base and the J gene end by 1 base; junction bases not matched to a gene: 6. Germline CDR1 reads DFQATT; CDR2 reads SNEGSKA (reference sequence).